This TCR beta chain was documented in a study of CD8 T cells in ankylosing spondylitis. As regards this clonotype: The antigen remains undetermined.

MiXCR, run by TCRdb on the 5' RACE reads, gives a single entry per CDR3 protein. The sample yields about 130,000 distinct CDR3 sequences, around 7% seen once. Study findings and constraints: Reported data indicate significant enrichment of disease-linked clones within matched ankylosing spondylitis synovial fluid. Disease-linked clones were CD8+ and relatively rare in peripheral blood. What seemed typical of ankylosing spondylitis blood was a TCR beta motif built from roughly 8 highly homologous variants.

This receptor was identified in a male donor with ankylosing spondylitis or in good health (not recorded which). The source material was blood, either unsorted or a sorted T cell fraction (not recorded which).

The CDR3 DNA sequence: TGCGCCAGCAGCTTGGCCCCCCCGATACCACACAACACAGGGGGCTGGGGCAATGAGCAGTTCTTC. This gives the protein CASSLAPPIPHNTGGWGNEQFF. V is TRBV5-1 and J is TRBJ2-1, with 9 bases matching TRBD1. Germline CDR1 SGHRS, CDR2 YFSETQ. The CDR3 extends over 22 amino acids. Losses at the gene ends were 0 bases for V and 6 bases for J; bases not matched to a gene: 25.